This T cell receptor (beta chain) derives from a study of T cell responses to AZD1222 COVID-19 vaccine. Assay: immunoSEQ multiplex PCR; the TCRdb copy retains only in-frame clones and omits some. Of 55,000 to 75,000 clones listed, roughly 90% were seen once; the top ten hold 4.9%. This CDR3 is built from 15 residues. The germline V gene has CDR1 LGHDT and CDR2 YNNKEL (reference sequence). The V and J ends lost 2 bases and 6 bases, in that order; junction bases with no gene match: 7. The rearrangement links TRBV3-1 (or the pseudogene TRBV3-2) to TRBJ1-5, with TRBD1 identical over 7 bases. This specimen was peripheral blood, taken on day 0 of AZD1222 vaccination. The sequence was collected from an adult in good health. The CDR3 here is CASSQSGTARQPQHF. The CDR3 DNA reads as TGTGCCAGCAGCCAATCCGGGACAGCACGTCAGCCCCAGCATTTT.